This T cell receptor beta chain was sequenced during a study of shared clonotypes between healthy human individuals. Study information: CD4 naive cells filled three plates per donor, CD4 memory three, CD8 naive two and CD8 memory one. Study outcomes and limitations: Several donors showed sharing of around 5.3% of naive CD4 clonotypes.

The healthy adult donors were HIV-negative and reported no recent acute infections or vaccinations. Researchers partitioned CD4+ cells into CD45RA+ naive and CD45RA-negative memory subsets. With regard to this clone: Its cognate antigen is unknown.

Some clones are missing from TCRdb's copy, which holds only in-frame ones; the method was immunoSEQ multiplex PCR. Of 2 million to 2.5 million clones listed, approximately 94% are singletons. Between the trimmed V and J ends, which lost 3 bases and 3 bases, there was a span of 11 bases. Per the germline V gene, CDR1 is GTSNPN and CDR2 is SVGIG (reference sequence). The length of the CDR3 is 14 residues. Sequencing was carried out using naive CD4+ T cells sorted from blood. Noted subset: CD45RA+ positively selected. The clonotype originates from a man aged 18 to 35 in good health. The chain recombines TRBV30 with TRBJ2-2, with a weak D call TRBD2 (6 bases). CDR3: CAWRRDSYTGELFF. The DNA for the CDR3 is TGTGCCTGGAGGAGGGACTCTTACACCGGGGAGCTGTTTTTT.